The 24 T cell receptor beta chains listed next were all sequenced from one sample in a study of cytomegalovirus exposure and HLA in healthy donors. The PCR had 60 Vbeta and 13 Jbeta primers. The protocol was immunoSEQ multiplex PCR, while the TCRdb copy is restricted to in-frame clones and leaves out a portion. Altogether under 150,000 clones are present, around 80% being singletons, with the ten largest covering approximately 4%. The material sequenced was PBMCs. These receptors were taken from a woman aged 40 to 50 in good health and CMV-seronegative.

The rearrangement uses TRBV2 and TRBJ1-5, with D maybe TRBD1 (6 bases). This CDR3 has 15 residues. Germline V gene data show CDR1 as SNHLY and CDR2 as FYNNEI. Trimming removed 6 bases from V and 6 bases from J, with 18 bases in between. The CDR3 DNA is TGTGCCAGCAGCAGGGACAAGGGGTTCGGTCAGCCCCAGCATTTT. This translates into CASSRDKGFGQPQHF.

This CDR3 reads CASTPAGRSGNTIYF. The CDR3 DNA reads as TGTGCCAGCACCCCCGCGGGGCGGTCTGGAAACACCATATATTTT. This rearrangement joins TRBV7-6 to TRBJ1-3; a weak D match, TRBD1 (5 bases). Per the germline V gene, CDR1 is SGHVS and CDR2 is FNYEAQ. Trimming stripped 7 bases from V and 1 base from J, with 14 bases between. This CDR3 contains 15 residues.

V is TRBV7-3 and J is TRBJ2-3, with TRBD2 matching 9 bases. This CDR3 is built from 15 residues. CDR1 and CDR2 from the germline V gene are SGHTA and FQGTGA. After removal of 2 bases from V and 4 bases from J, the junction contained 4 bases not matched to a gene. CDR3 residues: CASSLLAGVADTQYF. In DNA form, the CDR3 reads TGTGCCAGCAGCTTATTAGCGGGGGTGGCAGATACGCAGTATTTT.

This clone was seen once. The gene calls are TRBV28 and TRBJ2-3; 7 bases map to TRBD2. In germline, CDR1 is MDHEN, CDR2 SYDVKM. J was trimmed by 4 bases and V by 2 bases; bases with no gene match: 6. The CDR3 length is 15 residues. The CDR3 is CASSLEGGPPDTQYF. DNA for the CDR3: TGTGCCAGCAGTTTAGAGGGAGGGCCCCCAGATACGCAGTATTTT.

The chain recombines TRBV23-1 with TRBJ2-3; TRBD1 agrees at 10 bases. TRBV23-1 is marked as an open reading frame, function uncertain. The CDR3 is made up of 15 amino acids. The trim removed 1 base at V and 3 bases at J, leaving 1 base unmatched. The CDR3 bases are TGCGCCAGCAGTCAATGGGACAGGGGTACAGATACGCAGTATTTT. Residues: CASSQWDRGTDTQYF.

The chain couples TRBV4-1 to TRBJ2-7; a possible D gene is TRBD2 (7 bases). This CDR3 is 18 amino acids long. V was trimmed by 0 bases and J by 5 bases, leaving 23 bases between them. In germline, CDR1 is MGHRA, CDR2 YSYEKL. The CDR3 nucleotides read TGCGCCAGCAGCCAAGAACGGGGGGCTGGTGACTTGGGCCACGAGCAGTACTTC. As protein: CASSQERGAGDLGHEQYF.

The chain is built from TRBV15 and TRBJ2-1; 7 bases line up with TRBD1. The CDR3 is 12 residues long. Per germline, CDR1 LNHNV and CDR2 YYDKDF (reference sequence). The V gene end was trimmed by 5 bases and the J gene end by 8 bases; junction bases not matched to a gene: 3. CDR3: CATSPTGHEQFF. CDR3 in DNA: TGTGCCACCAGCCCGACAGGGCATGAGCAGTTCTTC.

V and J are TRBV28 and TRBJ2-7, with D possibly TRBD2 on 6 matching bases. CDR1 is MDHEN and CDR2 is SYDVKM in the germline V gene. The CDR3 has 13 amino acids. V lost 5 bases and J lost 6, with 14 bases in between. In DNA, the CDR3 is TGTGCCAGCAGTGGGACTGCTTTGCTCGAGCAGTACTTC. Protein sequence: CASSGTALLEQYF.

The chain joins TRBV2 to TRBJ2-7, with a weak D call TRBD1 (5 bases). The germline V gene has CDR1 SNHLY and CDR2 FYNNEI. CDR3 length equals 12 residues. The V and J ends lost 8 bases and 6 bases respectively, with 14 bases between them. CDR3 DNA: TGTGCCAGCTATGGGGCCCTGCGCGAGCAGTACTTC. It translates to CASYGALREQYF.

The rearrangement links TRBV9 to TRBJ2-2; D is possibly TRBD2 (6 bases). Looked up from germline, CDR1 is SGDLS and CDR2 is YYNGEE. The CDR3 runs to 16 residues. Trimming removed 0 bases from V and 3 bases from J, with 12 bases in between. CDR3 DNA sequence: TGTGCCAGCAGCGTAGTTGGTAGCGGTTACACCGGGGAGCTGTTTTTT. It is translated as CASSVVGSGYTGELFF.

The rearrangement uses TRBV27 and TRBJ2-7; 7 nucleotides agree with TRBD2. The CDR3 runs to 15 residues. The V and J ends lost 4 bases and 0 bases, in that order; junction bases with no gene match: 6. Germline V lookup: CDR1 MNHEY, CDR2 SMNVEV (reference sequence). The CDR3 DNA reads as TGTGCCAGCAGTTCTAGAGCGGGACGCTCCTACGAGCAGTACTTC. It encodes CASSSRAGRSYEQYF.

The chain links TRBV27 to TRBJ1-2; a possible D gene is TRBD1 (6 bases). This CDR3 has 17 residues. V was shortened by 0 bases and J by 1 base, with 15 bases between the two germline ends. The germline CDR1 and CDR2 sequences are MNHEY and SMNVEV (reference sequence). CDR3 residues: CASSLSPGASFNYGYTF. In DNA form, the CDR3 reads TGTGCCAGCAGTTTATCGCCAGGGGCTTCATTTAACTATGGCTACACCTTC.

The rearrangement links TRBV15 to TRBJ2-3; D may be TRBD2 (6 bases). V was pared by 5 bases and J by 1 base, with 22 bases between. Germline assignment: CDR1 LNHNV and CDR2 YYDKDF (reference sequence). The CDR3 has 18 amino acids. CDR3 protein: CATSGALGGAAGTDTQYF. In DNA form, the CDR3 reads TGTGCCACCAGCGGAGCCCTCGGGGGAGCCGCGGGCACAGATACGCAGTATTTT.

This chain uses TRBV6-1 with TRBJ2-7; 13 positions agree with TRBD2. Unmatched junction bases numbered 9, after V lost 10 bases and J lost 3 bases. The CDR3 consists of 15 residues. CDR1 MNHNS and CDR2 SASEGT come from the germline V gene. The CDR3: CANSELAGGDYEQYF. For the CDR3, the DNA is TGTGCCAACTCGGAACTAGCGGGAGGGGACTACGAGCAGTACTTC.

The chain has TRBV5-1 and TRBJ1-1; D possibly corresponds to TRBD1 (6 bases). The CDR3 totals 15 residues. V lost 0 bases and J lost 1, with 10 bases in between. From germline, CDR1 is SGHRS and CDR2 YFSETQ. As DNA, the CDR3 is TGCGCCAGCAGCTTGGGGGCACAGGGGAACACTGAAGCTTTCTTT. It codes for CASSLGAQGNTEAFF.

The chain combines TRBV18 with TRBJ2-7; D possibly corresponds to TRBD2 (5 bases). V lost 2 bases and J 6 bases, leaving 5 bases between the germline ends. The CDR3 runs 11 residues. Germline V gives CDR1 KGHSH, CDR2 LQKENI. The CDR3 DNA is TGTGCCAGCTCACCAGGGAGCGAGCAGTACTTC. It codes for CASSPGSEQYF.

CDR3 loop: CASSLDRGGYTF. The CDR3 DNA reads TGTGCCAGCAGCTTAGACCGCGGCGGCTACACCTTC. The chain uses TRBV7-2 and TRBJ1-2, with D unclear. The CDR3 runs to 12 residues. Trimming took off 1 base at V and 8 bases at J, with 8 bases between the two ends. Germline V gene lookup returns CDR1 SGHTA and CDR2 FQGNSA.

The rearrangement links TRBV18 to TRBJ1-2; D may be TRBD1 (5 bases). Germline V gene data show CDR1 as KGHSH and CDR2 as LQKENI. The CDR3 sequence is 15 residues long. Between the trimmed V and J ends, which lost 1 base and 3 bases, there was a span of 12 bases. The CDR3 DNA reads TGTGCCAGCTCACCACGTGCAGGACAAGACTATGGCTACACCTTC. Protein sequence: CASSPRAGQDYGYTF.

V usage is TRBV6-6 and J usage is TRBJ1-5; TRBD1 matches 8 bases. V shed 6 bases, J shed 6 bases, and the junction held 13 bases outside the gene matches. The germline V gene has CDR1 MNHNY and CDR2 SVGAGI (reference sequence). This CDR3 has 16 amino acids. CDR3 sequence reads: CASSVPQTGAAQPQHF. The CDR3 DNA reads TGTGCCAGCAGCGTACCCCAGACAGGGGCGGCTCAGCCCCAGCATTTT.

The V and J genes are TRBV5-4 and TRBJ2-3; D is undetermined. Germline lookup yields CDR1 SGHNT and CDR2 YYREEE (reference sequence). CDR3 size: 15 residues. V was cut by 0 bases and J by 2 bases, with 10 bases left in between. The CDR3 spells CASSLGAGPTDTQYF. The CDR3 coding sequence is TGTGCCAGCAGCTTGGGCGCAGGCCCCACAGATACGCAGTATTTT.

The V gene is TRBV7-8, the J gene TRBJ2-1; 8 bases agree with TRBD1. After removal of 3 bases from V and 6 bases from J, the junction contained 4 bases not matched to a gene. Germline V lookup: CDR1 SGHVS, CDR2 FQNEAQ. This CDR3 is built from 14 residues. CDR3 sequence (DNA): TGTGCCAGCAGCTTGTTAACAGGGGGCAATGAGCAGTTCTTC. Translation gives CASSLLTGGNEQFF.

This clone was counted a few times. The chain is built from TRBV6-5 and TRBJ1-2; D unclear. V was clipped by 0 bases and J by 8 bases, with 10 bases between them. There are 13 residues in the CDR3. Germline CDR1 and CDR2: MNHEY and SVGAGI. CDR3 region: CASSYSRGRGYTF. In DNA, the CDR3 is TGTGCCAGCAGTTACTCAAGAGGGCGAGGCTACACCTTC.

This chain joins TRBV27 and TRBJ2-7, with unresolved D. Germline CDR1 reads MNHEY; CDR2 reads SMNVEV (reference sequence). V gave up 6 bases and J gave up 3 bases, with 21 bases separating them. The CDR3 loop spans 16 amino acids. CDR3: CASRSQLGELGYEQYF. In DNA form, the CDR3 reads TGTGCCAGCAGATCCCAGTTGGGTGAGCTAGGCTACGAGCAGTACTTC.

This clone was observed a few times. The chain combines TRBV4-2 with TRBJ1-2, with D possibly being TRBD1 (5 bases). Trimming took off 0 bases at V and 4 bases at J, with 9 bases between the two ends. CDR1 is LGHNA and CDR2 is YNFKEQ in the germline V gene. The CDR3 contains 14 residues. The CDR3, as DNA: TGTGCCAGCAGCCAAGAGGGGCAAGCCTATGGCTACACCTTC. Amino acids: CASSQEGQAYGYTF.